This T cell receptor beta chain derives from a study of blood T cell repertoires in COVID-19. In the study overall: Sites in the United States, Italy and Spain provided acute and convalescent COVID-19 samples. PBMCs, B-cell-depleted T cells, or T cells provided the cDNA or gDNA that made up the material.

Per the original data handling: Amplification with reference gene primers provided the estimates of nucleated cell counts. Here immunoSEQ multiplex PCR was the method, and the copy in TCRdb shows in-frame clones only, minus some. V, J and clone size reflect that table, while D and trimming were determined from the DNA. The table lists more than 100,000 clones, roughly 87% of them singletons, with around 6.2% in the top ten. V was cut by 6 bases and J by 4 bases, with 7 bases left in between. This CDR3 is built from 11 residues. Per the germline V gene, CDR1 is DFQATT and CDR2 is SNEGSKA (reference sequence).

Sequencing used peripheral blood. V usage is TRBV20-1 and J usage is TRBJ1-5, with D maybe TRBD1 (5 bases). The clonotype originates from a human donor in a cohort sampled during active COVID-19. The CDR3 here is CSAGPNQPQHF. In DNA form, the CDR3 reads TGCAGTGCGGGGCCTAATCAGCCCCAGCATTTT.